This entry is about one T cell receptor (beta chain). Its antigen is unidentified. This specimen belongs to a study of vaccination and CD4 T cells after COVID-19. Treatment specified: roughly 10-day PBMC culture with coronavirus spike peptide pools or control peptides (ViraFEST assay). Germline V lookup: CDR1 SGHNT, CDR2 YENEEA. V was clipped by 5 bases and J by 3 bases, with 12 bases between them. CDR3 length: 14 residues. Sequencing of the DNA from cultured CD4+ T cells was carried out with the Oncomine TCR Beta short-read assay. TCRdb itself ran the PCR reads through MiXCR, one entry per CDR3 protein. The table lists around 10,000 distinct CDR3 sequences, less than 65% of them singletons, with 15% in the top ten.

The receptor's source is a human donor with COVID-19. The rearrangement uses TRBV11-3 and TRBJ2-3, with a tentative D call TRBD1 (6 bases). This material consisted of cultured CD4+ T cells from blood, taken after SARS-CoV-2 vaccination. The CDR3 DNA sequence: TGTGCCAGCAGCAAACGAACAGGGACAGATACGCAGTATTTT. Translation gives CASSKRTGTDTQYF. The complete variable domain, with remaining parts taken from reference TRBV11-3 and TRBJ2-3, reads EAGVVQSPRYKIIEKKQPVAFWCNPISGHNTLYWYLQNLGQGPELLIRYENEEAVDDSQLPKDRFSAERLKGVDSTLKIQPAELGDSAVYLCASSKRTGTDTQYFGPGTRLTVL.